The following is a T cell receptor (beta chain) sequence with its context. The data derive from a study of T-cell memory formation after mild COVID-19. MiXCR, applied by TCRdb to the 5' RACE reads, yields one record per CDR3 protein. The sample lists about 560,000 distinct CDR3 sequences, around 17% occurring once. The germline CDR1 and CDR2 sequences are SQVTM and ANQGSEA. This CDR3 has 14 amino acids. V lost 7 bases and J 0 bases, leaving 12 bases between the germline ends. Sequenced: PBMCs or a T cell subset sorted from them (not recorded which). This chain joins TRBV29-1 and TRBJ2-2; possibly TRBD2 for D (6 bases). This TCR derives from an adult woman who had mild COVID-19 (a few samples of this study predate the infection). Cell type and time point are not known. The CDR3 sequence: CSGGDRANTGELFF. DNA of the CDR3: TGCAGCGGCGGGGACCGCGCGAACACCGGGGAGCTGTTTTTT.